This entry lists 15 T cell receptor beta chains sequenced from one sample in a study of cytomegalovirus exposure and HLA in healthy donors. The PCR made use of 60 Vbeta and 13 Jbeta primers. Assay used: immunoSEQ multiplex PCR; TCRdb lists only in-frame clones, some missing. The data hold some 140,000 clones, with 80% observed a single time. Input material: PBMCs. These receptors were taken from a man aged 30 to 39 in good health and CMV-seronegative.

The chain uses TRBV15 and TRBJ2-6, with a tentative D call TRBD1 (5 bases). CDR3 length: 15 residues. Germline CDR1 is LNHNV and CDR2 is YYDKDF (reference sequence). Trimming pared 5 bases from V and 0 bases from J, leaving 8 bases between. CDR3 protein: CATSGRDSGANVLTF. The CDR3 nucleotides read TGTGCCACCAGCGGCAGGGACTCTGGGGCCAACGTCCTGACTTTC.

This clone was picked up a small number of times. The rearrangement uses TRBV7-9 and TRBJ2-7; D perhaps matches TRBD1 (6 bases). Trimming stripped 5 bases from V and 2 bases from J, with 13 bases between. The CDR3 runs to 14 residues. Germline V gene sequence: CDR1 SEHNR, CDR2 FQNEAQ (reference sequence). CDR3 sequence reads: CASSQGTAAYEQYF. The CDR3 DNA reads TGTGCCAGCAGCCAGGGGACGGCAGCCTACGAGCAGTACTTC. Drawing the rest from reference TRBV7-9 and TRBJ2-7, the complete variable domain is DTGVSQNPRHKITKRGQNVTFRCDPISEHNRLYWYRQTLGQGPEFLTYFQNEAQLEKSRLLSDRFSAERPKGSFSTLEIQRTEQGDSAMYLCASSQGTAAYEQYFGPGTRLTVT.

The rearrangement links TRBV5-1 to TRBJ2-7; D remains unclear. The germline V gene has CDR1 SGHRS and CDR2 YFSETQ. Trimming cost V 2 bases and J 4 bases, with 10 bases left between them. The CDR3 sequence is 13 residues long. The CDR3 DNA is TGCGCCAGCAGCTTTCGCGTGAATTACGAGCAGTACTTC. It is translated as CASSFRVNYEQYF.

The CDR3 is CASLKHDTDNEQFF. CDR3 DNA: TGTGCCAGCCTTAAACATGACACTGACAATGAGCAGTTCTTC. V gene TRBV25-1 combines with J gene TRBJ2-1; the D is unclear. Per the germline V gene, CDR1 is MGHDK and CDR2 is SYGVNS. The V and J ends lost 8 bases and 5 bases respectively, with 16 bases between them. The CDR3 length is 14 residues.

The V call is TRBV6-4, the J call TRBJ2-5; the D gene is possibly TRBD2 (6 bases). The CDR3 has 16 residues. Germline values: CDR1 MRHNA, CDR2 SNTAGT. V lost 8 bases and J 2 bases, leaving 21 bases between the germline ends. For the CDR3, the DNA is TGTGCCAGCCCCCAGACAGCGGGCCCCCCGCAAGAGACCCAGTACTTC. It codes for CASPQTAGPPQETQYF.

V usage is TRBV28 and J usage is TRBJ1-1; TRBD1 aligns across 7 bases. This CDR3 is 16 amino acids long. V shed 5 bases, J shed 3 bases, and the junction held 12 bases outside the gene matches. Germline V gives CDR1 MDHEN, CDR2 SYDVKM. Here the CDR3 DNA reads TGTGCCAGCAGTAATATAATCAGGGGGATCGACACTGAAGCTTTCTTT. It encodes CASSNIIRGIDTEAFF. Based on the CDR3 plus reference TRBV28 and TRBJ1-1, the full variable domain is DVKVTQSSRYLVKRTGEKVFLECVQDMDHENMFWYRQDPGLGLRLIYFSYDVKMKEKGDIPEGYSVSREKKERFSLILESASTNQTSMYLCASSNIIRGIDTEAFFGQGTRLTVV.

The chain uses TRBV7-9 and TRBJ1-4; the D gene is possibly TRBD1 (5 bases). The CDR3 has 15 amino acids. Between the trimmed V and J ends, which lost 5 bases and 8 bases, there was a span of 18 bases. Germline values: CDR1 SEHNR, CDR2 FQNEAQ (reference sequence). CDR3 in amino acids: CASSPTAGLREKLFF. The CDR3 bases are TGTGCCAGCAGCCCAACGGCAGGGCTTCGGGAAAAACTGTTTTTT.

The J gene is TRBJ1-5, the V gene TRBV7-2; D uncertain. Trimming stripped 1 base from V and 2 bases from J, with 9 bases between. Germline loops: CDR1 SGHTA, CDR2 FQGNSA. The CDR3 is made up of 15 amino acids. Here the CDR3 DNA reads TGTGCCAGCAGCTTAGTAGGCGGGGGCAATCAGCCCCAGCATTTT. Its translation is CASSLVGGGNQPQHF. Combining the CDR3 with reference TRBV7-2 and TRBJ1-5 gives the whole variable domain GAGVSQSPSNKVTEKGKDVELRCDPISGHTALYWYRQSLGQGLEFLIYFQGNSAPDKSGLPSDRFSAERTGGSVSTLTIQRTQQEDSAVYLCASSLVGGGNQPQHFGDGTRLSIL.

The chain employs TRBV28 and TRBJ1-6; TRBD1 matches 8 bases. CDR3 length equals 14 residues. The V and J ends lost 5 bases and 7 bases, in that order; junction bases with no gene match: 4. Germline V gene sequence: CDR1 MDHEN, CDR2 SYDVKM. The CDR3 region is CASSGQGTNSPLHF. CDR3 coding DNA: TGTGCCAGCAGTGGACAGGGAACGAATTCACCCCTCCACTTT.

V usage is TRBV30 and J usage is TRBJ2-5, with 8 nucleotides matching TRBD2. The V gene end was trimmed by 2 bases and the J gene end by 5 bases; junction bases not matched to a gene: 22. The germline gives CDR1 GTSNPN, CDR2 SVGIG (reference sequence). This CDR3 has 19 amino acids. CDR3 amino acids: CAWSLGWVFGGEIFETQYF. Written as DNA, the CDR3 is TGTGCCTGGAGTTTGGGGTGGGTCTTCGGGGGGGAGATCTTCGAGACCCAGTACTTC.

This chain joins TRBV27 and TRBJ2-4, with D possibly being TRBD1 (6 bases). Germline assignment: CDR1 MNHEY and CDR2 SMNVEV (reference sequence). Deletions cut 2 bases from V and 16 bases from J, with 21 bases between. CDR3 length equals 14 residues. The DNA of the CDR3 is TGTGCCAGCAGTTTAACAGGGCGAGTTCCGATCCTATACTTC. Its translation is CASSLTGRVPILYF.

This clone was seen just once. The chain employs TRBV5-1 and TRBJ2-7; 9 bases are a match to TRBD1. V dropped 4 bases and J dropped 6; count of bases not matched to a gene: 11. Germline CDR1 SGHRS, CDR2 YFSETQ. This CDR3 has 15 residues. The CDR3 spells CASSPTQGALSEQYF. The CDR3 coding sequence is TGCGCCAGCAGCCCGACACAGGGGGCGCTATCCGAGCAGTACTTC.

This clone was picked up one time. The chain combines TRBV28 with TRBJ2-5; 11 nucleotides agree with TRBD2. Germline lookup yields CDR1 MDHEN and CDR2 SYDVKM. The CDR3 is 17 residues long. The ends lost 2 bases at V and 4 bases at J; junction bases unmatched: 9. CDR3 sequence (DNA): TGTGCCAGCAGTTTAGGTGTCCTAGCGGGAGGTGGAGAGACCCAGTACTTC. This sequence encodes CASSLGVLAGGGETQYF.

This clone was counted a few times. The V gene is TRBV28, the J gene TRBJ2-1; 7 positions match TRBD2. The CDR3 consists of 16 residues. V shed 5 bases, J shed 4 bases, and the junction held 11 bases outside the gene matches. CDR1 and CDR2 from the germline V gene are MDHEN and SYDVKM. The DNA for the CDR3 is TGTGCCAGCAGTCGATTAGCGGGTAACTATTACAATGAGCAGTTCTTC. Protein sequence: CASSRLAGNYYNEQFF.

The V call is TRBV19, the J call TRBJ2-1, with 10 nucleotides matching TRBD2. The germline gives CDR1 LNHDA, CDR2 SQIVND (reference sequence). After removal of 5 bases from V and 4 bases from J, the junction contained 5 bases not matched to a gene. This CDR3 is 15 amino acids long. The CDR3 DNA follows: TGTGCCAGTAGTGATACTAGCGGGAATTACAATGAGCAGTTCTTC. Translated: CASSDTSGNYNEQFF. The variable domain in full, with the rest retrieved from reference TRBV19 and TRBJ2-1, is DGGITQSPKYLFRKEGQNVTLSCEQNLNHDAMYWYRQDPGQGLRLIYYSQIVNDFQKGDIAEGYSVSREKKESFPLTVTSAQKNPTAFYLCASSDTSGNYNEQFFGPGTRLTVL.